Listed here are 31 T cell receptor beta chains from one sample, sequenced in a study of shared clonotypes between healthy human individuals. TCRdb keeps only in-frame clones here, not all; method: immunoSEQ multiplex PCR. The table lists 150,000 to 200,000 clones, over 50% of them singletons. The source material was memory CD4+ T cells sorted from blood. Subset reported: CD45RA-negative fraction. The source of these receptors is a man in his thirties or forties in good health.

The J gene is TRBJ2-2, the V gene TRBV4-2, with 10 bases matching TRBD1. Germline V lookup: CDR1 LGHNA, CDR2 YNFKEQ. J gave up 5 bases and V 8 bases, and 14 bases lay outside the gene matches. There are 17 residues in the CDR3. CDR3 nucleotide sequence: TGTGCCAGCCACCAAGGGACGACAGGGGGCAAGACCGGGGAGCTGTTTTTT. This sequence encodes CASHQGTTGGKTGELFF.

The chain couples TRBV5-5 to TRBJ2-1; possibly TRBD1 for D (6 bases). The CDR3 has 15 residues. With 5 bases removed from V and 3 bases from J, the gap between germline ends came to 15 bases. Germline V gene lookup returns CDR1 SGHKS and CDR2 YYEKEE (reference sequence). The CDR3 reads CASSYTGTLYNEQFF. CDR3 bases: TGTGCCAGCAGTTACACCGGGACACTCTACAATGAGCAGTTCTTC.

The sample holds one count of this clone. The rearrangement uses TRBV7-2 and TRBJ2-3; D possibly corresponds to TRBD2 (5 bases). The germline V gene has CDR1 SGHTA and CDR2 FQGNSA. This CDR3 is built from 15 residues. The ends were cut back, 5 bases at V and 2 bases at J, with 14 bases in the middle. CDR3 sequence: CASSLRLASTDTQYF. CDR3 sequence (DNA): TGTGCCAGCAGCCTCCGGCTAGCATCCACAGATACGCAGTATTTT. Full variable domain (missing parts from reference TRBV7-2 and TRBJ2-3): GAGVSQSPSNKVTEKGKDVELRCDPISGHTALYWYRQSLGQGLEFLIYFQGNSAPDKSGLPSDRFSAERTGGSVSTLTIQRTQQEDSAVYLCASSLRLASTDTQYFGPGTRLTVL.

The chain is built from TRBV6-1 and TRBJ1-5; TRBD1 agrees at 7 bases. Germline-derived CDR1 and CDR2 are MNHNS and SASEGT. J was trimmed by 4 bases and V by 6 bases; bases with no gene match: 9. The CDR3 covers 15 residues. CDR3 region: CASSPQAGGNQPQHF. DNA for the CDR3: TGTGCCAGCAGCCCCCAGGCAGGGGGTAATCAGCCCCAGCATTTT.

The chain uses TRBV5-4 and TRBJ2-3, with D tentatively TRBD1 (5 bases). The CDR3 covers 15 residues. V gave up 0 bases and J gave up 0 bases, with 8 bases separating them. Germline V gives CDR1 SGHNT, CDR2 YYREEE (reference sequence). CDR3 nucleotides: TGTGCCAGCAGCTTGGATCAGGGTAGCACAGATACGCAGTATTTT. This codes for CASSLDQGSTDTQYF.

The CDR3 spells CAISSTSGAMGQFF. CDR3 DNA: TGTGCCATCAGTTCGACTAGCGGGGCAATGGGGCAGTTCTTC. The genes are TRBV10-3 and TRBJ2-1, with 11 bases that match TRBD2. The CDR3 sequence is 14 residues long. Germline CDR1 reads ENHRY; CDR2 reads SYGVKD. V lost 5 bases and J lost 12; bases outside the gene matches: 9.

As regards this clone: Other nucleotide sequences from this sample produce the same CDR3. J is TRBJ2-2 and V is TRBV5-1; D remains ambiguous. CDR3 size: 15 residues. The V and J ends lost 2 bases and 0 bases respectively, with 8 bases between them. Germline V gives CDR1 SGHRS, CDR2 YFSETQ. The CDR3 loop is CASSLALSNTGELFF. The CDR3 nucleotides read TGCGCCAGCAGCTTAGCCTTATCGAACACCGGGGAGCTGTTTTTT.

This clone was counted a few times. The chain uses TRBV28 and TRBJ2-7, with D perhaps being TRBD1 or TRBD2 (6 bases each). Trimming cost V 4 bases and J 4 bases, with 26 bases left between them. The germline V gene has CDR1 MDHEN and CDR2 SYDVKM. This CDR3 comprises 18 residues. CDR3 region: CASSSPGGADYLRYEQYF. CDR3 DNA sequence: TGTGCCAGCAGTTCACCCGGGGGCGCGGACTATCTCCGGTACGAGCAGTACTTC.

The gene calls are TRBV7-2 and TRBJ2-3; 9 positions agree with TRBD2. V shed 5 bases and J 9 bases; nucleotides not matched to a gene: 6. The CDR3 has 13 amino acids. Germline V lookup: CDR1 SGHTA, CDR2 FQGNSA. Written as DNA, the CDR3 is TGTGCCAGCAGCGGAGGCCTAGCGGGAACGCAGTATTTT. Its translation is CASSGGLAGTQYF.

The CDR3 here is CASRTPPYNEQFF. CDR3 DNA: TGTGCCAGCCGGACCCCGCCCTACAATGAGCAGTTCTTC. This chain uses TRBV11-2 with TRBJ2-1; no clear D. The ends were cut back, 8 bases at V and 2 bases at J, with 10 bases in the middle. The germline gives CDR1 SGHAT, CDR2 FQNNGV. This CDR3 is 13 amino acids long. The complete variable domain, with remaining parts taken from reference TRBV11-2 and TRBJ2-1, reads EAGVAQSPRYKIIEKRQSVAFWCNPISGHATLYWYQQILGQGPKLLIQFQNNGVVDDSQLPKDRFSAERLKGVDSTLKIQPAKLEDSAVYLCASRTPPYNEQFFGPGTRLTVL.

The J gene is TRBJ1-3, the V gene TRBV18, with D hard to call. The germline CDR1 and CDR2 sequences are KGHSH and LQKENI. Trimming pared 2 bases from V and 1 base from J, leaving 9 bases between. The CDR3 contains 15 residues. The CDR3: CASSPGGFSGNTIYF. CDR3 bases: TGTGCCAGCTCACCAGGAGGGTTTTCTGGAAACACCATATATTTT.

The V gene is TRBV27, the J gene TRBJ2-7; D ambiguous. Germline values: CDR1 MNHEY, CDR2 SMNVEV (reference sequence). V lost 1 base, J lost 2 bases, and 18 bases lay in between. The CDR3 spans 17 residues. The CDR3 bases are TGTGCCAGCAGTTTATTGTCCCGGGCCCATGACCCCTACGAGCAGTACTTC. Residues: CASSLLSRAHDPYEQYF.

The V call is TRBV2, the J call TRBJ1-2, with D unclear. Trimming cost V 2 bases and J 4 bases, with 11 bases left between them. Germline V CDR1 and CDR2: SNHLY, FYNNEI. The CDR3 has 14 residues. CDR3 amino acids: CASSESSFSYGYTF. The CDR3 nucleotides read TGTGCCAGCAGTGAATCGAGTTTCTCCTATGGCTACACCTTC.

The genes are TRBV30 and TRBJ2-3; TRBD2 might be the D (6 bases). The V gene lost 5 bases and the J gene lost 0 bases, with 12 bases spanning the gap. Looked up from germline, CDR1 is GTSNPN and CDR2 is SVGIG (reference sequence). The CDR3 contains 14 residues. The DNA for the CDR3 is TGTGCCTGGGGACGGGACTTCAGCACAGATACGCAGTATTTT. Its protein product is CAWGRDFSTDTQYF.

The chain is built from TRBV2 and TRBJ2-1; no reliable D call. The ends were cut back, 2 bases at V and 6 bases at J, with 11 bases in the middle. The CDR3 totals 14 residues. Germline V lookup: CDR1 SNHLY, CDR2 FYNNEI. CDR3 sequence (DNA): TGTGCCAGCAGTGAAATTGGAACTACCAATGAGCAGTTCTTC. Translating it yields CASSEIGTTNEQFF.

This clone was seen a few times. The chain couples TRBV28 to TRBJ2-1; D is uncertain. V shed 5 bases and J shed 5 bases, with 7 bases lying between them. There are 12 residues in the CDR3. CDR1 is MDHEN and CDR2 is SYDVKM in the germline V gene. The CDR3 nucleotides read TGTGCCAGCAGTCCTCCTCACAATGAGCAGTTCTTC. As protein: CASSPPHNEQFF.

CDR3 region: CASSPPGVEGGSSLDYEQYF. The CDR3 DNA reads TGCGCCAGCAGTCCCCCCGGAGTAGAAGGGGGGTCATCGTTAGACTACGAGCAGTACTTC. The rearrangement uses TRBV23-1 and TRBJ2-7, with D possibly being TRBD1 or TRBD2 (6 bases each). TRBV23-1 is designated an ORF whose function remains uncertain. V lost 4 bases to trimming and J lost 3 bases, with 31 bases between them. This CDR3 comprises 20 residues.

The chain employs TRBV11-3 and TRBJ1-1; D call uncertain. Trimming removed 3 bases from V and 1 base from J, with 6 bases in between. Germline V gene data show CDR1 as SGHNT and CDR2 as YENEEA. The CDR3 is 13 amino acids. In DNA form, the CDR3 reads TGTGCCAGCAGCTTCTACGGGAACACTGAAGCTTTCTTT. This sequence encodes CASSFYGNTEAFF.

This clone occurred a few times. This chain uses TRBV18 with TRBJ2-5, with D possibly being TRBD1 (6 bases). CDR1 is KGHSH and CDR2 is LQKENI in the germline V gene. Trimming pared 3 bases from V and 5 bases from J, leaving 13 bases between. This CDR3 comprises 14 residues. CDR3: CASSPLDRRETQYF. CDR3 bases: TGTGCCAGCTCACCGCTCGACAGGCGGGAGACCCAGTACTTC.

To note about this clone: Germline is not matched at one junction end, which may reflect a read error. The chain is built from TRBV5-1 and TRBJ2-3, with 7 nucleotides matching TRBD2. The CDR3 extends over 14 amino acids. Germline-derived CDR1 and CDR2 are SGHRS and YFSETQ. The CDR3 nucleotides read TGCGCCAGCAGGTTGGGACTAAGCACAGATACGCAGTATTTT. It is translated as CASRLGLSTDTQYF. The whole variable domain, remainder taken from reference TRBV5-1 and TRBJ2-3, is KAGVTQTPRYLIKTRGQQVTLSCSPISGHRSVSWYQQTPGQGLQFLFEYFSETQRNKGNFPGRFSGRQFSNSRSEMNVSTLELGDSALYLCASRLGLSTDTQYFGPGTRLTVL.

The rearrangement joins TRBV10-3 to TRBJ2-7, with 11 bases lining up with TRBD2. CDR1 ENHRY and CDR2 SYGVKD come from the germline V gene. The ends lost 5 bases at V and 2 bases at J; junction bases unmatched: 11. There are 17 residues in the CDR3. This CDR3 reads CAISSTTSGKSTYEQYF. The CDR3 DNA reads TGTGCCATCAGTTCTACGACTAGCGGGAAGTCTACCTACGAGCAGTACTTC.

The rearrangement links TRBV29-1 to TRBJ2-7; 8 nucleotides align to TRBD2. CDR3 length equals 19 residues. V trimming: 0 bases; J trimming: 5 bases; junction bases outside the gene matches: 21. Germline V CDR1 and CDR2: SQVTM, ANQGSEA. CDR3 residues: CSVEERREAPGGRRDEQYF. The CDR3 DNA reads TGCAGCGTTGAAGAAAGGCGGGAGGCCCCTGGAGGGCGTCGCGACGAGCAGTACTTC.

This chain links TRBV19 with TRBJ2-2; 10 positions match TRBD2. The V and J ends lost 2 bases and 8 bases, in that order; junction bases with no gene match: 5. Germline values: CDR1 LNHDA, CDR2 SQIVND (reference sequence). The CDR3 loop spans 15 amino acids. The CDR3 is CASSITSGTWGELFF. For the CDR3, the DNA is TGTGCCAGTAGTATAACTAGCGGGACTTGGGGGGAGCTGTTTTTT.

This clone was counted between two and nine times. V and J are TRBV6-1 and TRBJ2-1, with a tentative D call TRBD1 (6 bases). This CDR3 has 15 residues. CDR1 MNHNS and CDR2 SASEGT come from the germline V gene. Between the trimmed V and J ends, which lost 6 bases and 2 bases, there was a span of 14 bases. In nucleotides, the CDR3 is TGTGCCAGCAGCTTACCCGGGACAACCTACAATGAGCAGTTCTTC. Amino acids: CASSLPGTTYNEQFF.

The chain uses TRBV28 and TRBJ2-1, with D maybe TRBD1 (5 bases). The CDR3 is 15 amino acids. Trimming removed 5 bases from V and 8 bases from J, with 19 bases in between. Germline CDR1 reads MDHEN; CDR2 reads SYDVKM. CDR3 sequence reads: CASSGQANRGDEQFF. The CDR3 DNA reads TGTGCCAGCAGTGGACAAGCTAATAGGGGTGATGAGCAGTTCTTC.

The rearrangement links TRBV9 to TRBJ2-3; D perhaps matches TRBD2 (6 bases). The CDR3 consists of 16 residues. The ends were cut back, 0 bases at V and 1 base at J, with 12 bases in the middle. Germline V gene lookup returns CDR1 SGDLS and CDR2 YYNGEE. In nucleotides, the CDR3 is TGTGCCAGCAGCGTAGGGGTGGAGCGGGGCACAGATACGCAGTATTTT. Protein product: CASSVGVERGTDTQYF.

A single count supports this clone. The V call is TRBV5-5, the J call TRBJ1-2; D is uncertain. V was pared by 0 bases and J by 0 bases, with 6 bases between. Germline V gene sequence: CDR1 SGHKS, CDR2 YYEKEE (reference sequence). This CDR3 spans 14 amino acids. CDR3 region: CASSLVQANYGYTF. As DNA, the CDR3 is TGTGCCAGCAGCTTGGTTCAGGCTAACTATGGCTACACCTTC.

V usage is TRBV28 and J usage is TRBJ1-2; 7 nucleotides match TRBD1. Germline CDR1 MDHEN, CDR2 SYDVKM. The V and J ends lost 8 bases and 4 bases, in that order; junction bases with no gene match: 7. The CDR3 is made up of 13 amino acids. The CDR3 coding sequence is TGTGCCAGCTCCCAGGGACAGCTCTATGGCTACACCTTC. Residues: CASSQGQLYGYTF.

The V gene is TRBV5-1, the J gene TRBJ2-3; maybe TRBD2 (6 bases). V was trimmed by 4 bases and J by 2 bases, leaving 14 bases between them. This CDR3 has 15 amino acids. CDR1 is SGHRS, CDR2 YFSETQ, per germline. CDR3 nucleotide sequence: TGCGCCAGCAGCCGCCGGGAGCGAATCACAGATACGCAGTATTTT. Translating gives CASSRRERITDTQYF.

The chain carries TRBV30 and TRBJ1-1; no definite D call. This CDR3 is 13 amino acids long. Germline V gene lookup returns CDR1 GTSNPN and CDR2 SVGIG (reference sequence). The V gene lost 2 bases and the J gene lost 4 bases, with 11 bases spanning the gap. CDR3 coding DNA: TGTGCCTGGAGTCTATTGGGGTCCACTGAAGCTTTCTTT. Protein sequence: CAWSLLGSTEAFF.

This chain links TRBV19 with TRBJ2-1, with TRBD2 identical over 9 bases. The CDR3 is made up of 16 amino acids. The junction had 11 bases not matched to a gene; V was cut back by 7 bases and J by 4 bases. Germline-derived CDR1 and CDR2 are LNHDA and SQIVND (reference sequence). In DNA form, the CDR3 reads TGTGCCAGTACCCGACGGGCTAGCGGGACTTACAATGAGCAGTTCTTC. Translated: CASTRRASGTYNEQFF.